Reported below is one T cell receptor (beta chain). Antigen: not known. The entry originates in a study of CD8 T cells in Susac syndrome. Findings and caveats of the study: It was acknowledged in the study that its TCR sequencing and HLA analysis involved a relatively small number of individuals.

High-throughput TCR beta sequencing covered peripheral CD8+ and CD4+ T cells. FACS enriched CD8+ TEMRA cells, while bulk CD8+ and CD4+ were negatively isolated. An amount of RNA that ranged from about 0.45 to 1 ug was reverse transcribed with random hexamers. In TCRdb, the immunoSEQ multiplex PCR reads were re-called with MiXCR into one record per CDR3 protein. The profile shows about 120,000 distinct CDR3 sequences, just under 95% of them singletons. Germline values: CDR1 DFQATT, CDR2 SNEGSKA (reference sequence). The CDR3 loop spans 14 amino acids. The J segment lost 6 bases and the V segment lost 2 bases, leaving 7 bases of the junction unmatched.

The sequence derives from a human donor in good health. V and J are TRBV20-1 and TRBJ2-7; 10 bases line up with TRBD2. The source material was CD8+ T cells from PBMCs. CDR3 in DNA: TGCAGTGCTAGAAGTAGCGGGAGGACCGGCGAGCAGTACTTC. Its protein product is CSARSSGRTGEQYF.